This T cell receptor beta chain came from a study of T cells in Graves' hyperthyroidism and ophthalmopathy (dated by TCRdb to the late 2010s). Regarding the research as a whole: Peripheral blood samples were taken at the time of initial diagnosis, prior to any treatment. To identify distinguishing TCR V-J signatures, a discovery cohort of roughly 100 patients was used, comprising 40 to 45 with Graves' ophthalmopathy and 57 with stable Graves' hyperthyroidism. According to the paper, TCR Vbeta CDR3 sequencing was carried out on 120 to 150 peripheral blood samples, which came from more than 40 ophthalmopathy, around 75 hyperthyroidism and approximately 17 progressor patients. Prospective prediction of ophthalmopathy was tested in an independent validation cohort consisting of 18 to 20 hyperthyroidism patients and about 17 patients who later progressed to ophthalmopathy. In addition, the study compared T-cell repertoires in thyroid tissue and in blood from five or six Graves' hyperthyroidism patients. After blood sampling, hyperthyroidism patients were treated with methimazole at a starting dose of 30 mg daily, and ophthalmopathy patients were treated with high-dose intravenous methylprednisolone. The approximately 90 discovery patients were randomly split 7:3 into training and test sets.

What the study reported, not specific to this receptor: In cross-validation, a model built on a 13 V-J signature told ophthalmopathy apart from stable hyperthyroidism with 85% to 90% sensitivity and about 81% specificity, and in testing the same model reached 80%/75%. Sample size was not statistically predetermined, and investigators were not blinded to group allocation. In validation, progression to ophthalmopathy was predicted by the model with 70.59% sensitivity and 72% to 85% specificity, a median of around 5.9 months before onset. Blood samples also contained most of the expanded thyroid clonotypes (frequency above 0.001), which suggests that blood repertoires may reflect thyroid immune responses.

At the junction V is shortened by 6 bases and J by 4 bases; bases outside the gene matches: 8. The germline V gene yields MRHNA for CDR1 and SNTAGT for CDR2. The CDR3 starts with the cysteine, ends with the phenylalanine, and has 15 residues. Of the read, only the CDR3 DNA is kept; its 45 bases are in frame from base 1. The TCR beta CDR3 regions were amplified from the RNA transcripts. The first round of RT-PCR for the TCR CDR3 was performed with the HTBI primer set and the Qiagen OneStep RT-PCR kit. The libraries were constructed in a second round of multiplex PCR and then size-selected and purified. Sequencing of the libraries was done on an Illumina HiSeq2000 using paired-end 100 bp reads. From the authors' description of their analysis: SOAPnuke was used to process the raw data, throwing out any read that contained adapters or uncalled bases, had a mean Phred below 15, or lacked an exact constant-primer or identifier match. High-quality paired reads were merged with COPE v1.2.5, and unique nucleotide sequences were defined as clonotypes. MiTCR v1.1 was used to align the clonotypes against IMGT TRBV, TRBD and TRBJ reference segments. Only V-J combinations with frequency above 0.0001, covering 99.2% of repertoires, were analysed. A TCS score was defined as the ratio of F50 (clonal expansion) to E x V (chaos), with BLOSUM62-based TCRdist applied between CDR3 peptides within each V-J. Welch's t-statistics and random forest reduced roughly 530 V-J features to under 15, which were used in a naive Bayes classifier (R e1071). TCRdb trimmed public reads at Q25 via fastp, called clones via MiXCR and kept in-frame beta chains. Identical CDR3 protein sequences are pooled into one entry, listed with their most common genes and DNA. TCRdb, not the authors, supplied the V and J calls. This sample holds 250,000 to 300,000 distinct CDR3 sequences; around 15% were observed only once. The ten largest clones represent 7.9% of the sample.

Stable Graves' hyperthyroidism was defined as the absence of progression to ophthalmopathy over 18 months of follow-up. The hyperthyroidism patients were between 18 and 65 years old and newly diagnosed, with a disease duration of less than 2 months. Any patient with an uncontrolled infection, another autoimmune disease, pregnancy or lactation was excluded. Diagnoses were established on the basis of clinical symptoms, serum thyroxine and TRAb, thyroid ultrasound, and orbital computed tomography. PBMCs were isolated from about 9.1 ml of fresh peripheral blood by Ficoll-Paque density gradient centrifugation. Total RNA was extracted with Trizol reagent, and quality was checked on an Agilent 2100 Bioanalyzer. This clonotype was seen only a few times. Its binding antigen is unknown. No much larger clonotype is one base removed from it; base qualities were not supplied.

The rearranged segments are TRBV6-4 and TRBJ2-3; TRBD2 matches 9 bases in the middle. This receptor was obtained from a middle-aged woman with Graves' hyperthyroidism. What was sequenced was blood. The CDR3 region reads CASRVTSGGADTQYF. The sequence in DNA is TGTGCCAGCAGGGTGACTAGCGGAGGGGCAGATACGCAGTATTTT.